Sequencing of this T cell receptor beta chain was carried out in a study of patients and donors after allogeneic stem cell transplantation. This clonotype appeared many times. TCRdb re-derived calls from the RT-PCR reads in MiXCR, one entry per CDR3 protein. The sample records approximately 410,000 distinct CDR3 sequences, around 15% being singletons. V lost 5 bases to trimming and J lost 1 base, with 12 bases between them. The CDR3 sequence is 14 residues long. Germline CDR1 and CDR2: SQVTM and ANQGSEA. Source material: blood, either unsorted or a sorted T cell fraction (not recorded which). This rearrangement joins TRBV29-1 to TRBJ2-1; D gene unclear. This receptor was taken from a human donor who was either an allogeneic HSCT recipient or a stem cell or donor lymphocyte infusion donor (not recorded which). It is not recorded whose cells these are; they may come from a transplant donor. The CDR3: CSVPGGKSYNEQFF. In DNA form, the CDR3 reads TGCAGCGTTCCCGGCGGAAAATCCTACAATGAGCAGTTCTTC.